This T cell receptor (beta chain) stems from a study of T-cell reconstitution after alpha-beta-depleted transplantation in children. Unique molecular identifiers were incorporated into the prepared TCRbeta library. TCRdb re-called the PCR reads with MiXCR, one entry per CDR3 protein. The sample shows about 640,000 distinct CDR3 sequences, 16% of them seen only once. Trimming removed 1 base from V and 0 bases from J, with 4 bases in between. The CDR3 contains 13 residues. This clonotype was detected many times. The TCR comes from a human donor who donated a stem cell graft to a child with acute myeloid leukemia. Source: PBMCs from the stem cell graft donor, taken from the stem cell graft. J is TRBJ2-7 and V is TRBV12-3 or TRBV12-4; D not resolved. CDR3 protein: CASSLGISYEQYV. The CDR3 bases are TGTGCCAGCAGTTTAGGTATCTCCTACGAGCAGTACGTC.